The following is a TCR beta chain sequence with its context. In its sample, this clonotype was seen once. The antigen it recognizes is unknown. Base qualities were left out, and no much larger clone turns up one base away. Support from one read is weak. Sequencing instrument: Illumina NovaSeq 6000. TCR cDNA was synthesized by 5'RACE template switching, which introduced a universal primer site and unique molecular identifiers. Priming for cDNA synthesis came from both the TCR alpha and TCR beta constant segments. Library amplification involved two PCR steps, and the second step added sample barcodes and sequencing adapters. Libraries were sequenced on Illumina HiSeq 2500 (2x100 bp) or NovaSeq (2x150 bp). The authors processed their data as follows. MIGEC handled demultiplexing of reads and collapsing into UMI consensus sequences, while MiXCR performed V(D)J alignment. Vaccine-responding clonotypes were identified with edgeR using replicate PBMC samples, with FDR below 0.01 and a log2 fold change above 5 up to day 15 being required. Each bulk clonotype was labeled CD4 or CD8 based on which sequenced repertoire, CD4 or CD8, contained the clonotype at higher abundance. In TCRdb, the public reads were trimmed at Q25 with fastp and aligned with MiXCR, with productive beta chains retained. CDR3 protein sequences are deduplicated, and each keeps its most common genes and DNA. These V and J calls originate from TCRdb's pipeline instead of the authors' own analysis. The sample table records about 170,000 distinct CDR3 sequences; approximately 9.9% of these occur just once. 36% of the sample rests with the top ten.

For CDR1 and CDR2, the germline V gene lists SGHTA and FQGNSA. Including the terminal cysteine and phenylalanine, the CDR3 comprises 17 residues. Kept here is only the CDR3 DNA, which spans 51 bases and is read in frame from base 1. Trimming takes 7 bases from V and 5 bases from J, and the germline ends sit 26 bases apart. The sample belongs to a study of T cells after yellow fever vaccination (dated by TCRdb to the late 2010s). Turning to the overall study: Libraries from fractions with low cell numbers were prepared with the SMART-Seq v4 Ultra Low Input RNA kit. To track T-cell clones before and after primary and booster YFV17D yellow fever vaccination, bulk TCR alpha and beta repertoires were sequenced longitudinally. Two healthy male donors made up the cohort, one aged 18 to 29 years and the other aged 30 to 39 years. Blood was drawn at multiple timepoints before and after primary and secondary immunization, with bulk PBMC replicates and cell subsets isolated. Beyond this particular receptor, the publication reports: Most clones expanded after primary vaccination were re-detected after the booster (around 96% of CD4 and around nine tenths of CD8), suggesting broad memory maintenance. FACS-sorted repertoires could contain abundant contaminating clonotypes from the bulk population, so computational filtering was required. Compared with the primary T-cell response, the secondary T-cell response was weaker but faster, peaking on day 5 rather than day 15. The study included only a couple of donors, which limits how far the findings can be generalized. A small share of clonotypes was detected in both CD4 and CD8 compartments, with the overlap likely arising from convergent recombination.

According to the study, the label for this sample's treatment or condition signals: live attenuated yellow fever vaccine strain. PBMCs were isolated from peripheral blood using a standard Ficoll-Paque protocol. CD4 and CD8 T-cell fractions were isolated with Dynabeads CD4 and CD8 positive selection kits. TriZol was used to extract RNA from bulk PBMCs, from CD4 and CD8 fractions, and from dextramer-positive and dextramer-negative fractions. The source of this sequence is a man between 18 and 29 years old who received the YFV17D yellow fever vaccine. The sequence is built from TRBV7-2 and TRBJ2-5; TRBD2 is a possible D gene, resting on 8 matching bases. The material was CD8+ T cells sorted from PBMCs, obtained 15 days after the yellow fever booster vaccination. The DNA sequence follows: TGTGCCAGCACCACGCCTCGGGAGGGGGCGATCTTTGAGACCCAGTACTTC. This gives the protein CASTTPREGAIFETQYF.